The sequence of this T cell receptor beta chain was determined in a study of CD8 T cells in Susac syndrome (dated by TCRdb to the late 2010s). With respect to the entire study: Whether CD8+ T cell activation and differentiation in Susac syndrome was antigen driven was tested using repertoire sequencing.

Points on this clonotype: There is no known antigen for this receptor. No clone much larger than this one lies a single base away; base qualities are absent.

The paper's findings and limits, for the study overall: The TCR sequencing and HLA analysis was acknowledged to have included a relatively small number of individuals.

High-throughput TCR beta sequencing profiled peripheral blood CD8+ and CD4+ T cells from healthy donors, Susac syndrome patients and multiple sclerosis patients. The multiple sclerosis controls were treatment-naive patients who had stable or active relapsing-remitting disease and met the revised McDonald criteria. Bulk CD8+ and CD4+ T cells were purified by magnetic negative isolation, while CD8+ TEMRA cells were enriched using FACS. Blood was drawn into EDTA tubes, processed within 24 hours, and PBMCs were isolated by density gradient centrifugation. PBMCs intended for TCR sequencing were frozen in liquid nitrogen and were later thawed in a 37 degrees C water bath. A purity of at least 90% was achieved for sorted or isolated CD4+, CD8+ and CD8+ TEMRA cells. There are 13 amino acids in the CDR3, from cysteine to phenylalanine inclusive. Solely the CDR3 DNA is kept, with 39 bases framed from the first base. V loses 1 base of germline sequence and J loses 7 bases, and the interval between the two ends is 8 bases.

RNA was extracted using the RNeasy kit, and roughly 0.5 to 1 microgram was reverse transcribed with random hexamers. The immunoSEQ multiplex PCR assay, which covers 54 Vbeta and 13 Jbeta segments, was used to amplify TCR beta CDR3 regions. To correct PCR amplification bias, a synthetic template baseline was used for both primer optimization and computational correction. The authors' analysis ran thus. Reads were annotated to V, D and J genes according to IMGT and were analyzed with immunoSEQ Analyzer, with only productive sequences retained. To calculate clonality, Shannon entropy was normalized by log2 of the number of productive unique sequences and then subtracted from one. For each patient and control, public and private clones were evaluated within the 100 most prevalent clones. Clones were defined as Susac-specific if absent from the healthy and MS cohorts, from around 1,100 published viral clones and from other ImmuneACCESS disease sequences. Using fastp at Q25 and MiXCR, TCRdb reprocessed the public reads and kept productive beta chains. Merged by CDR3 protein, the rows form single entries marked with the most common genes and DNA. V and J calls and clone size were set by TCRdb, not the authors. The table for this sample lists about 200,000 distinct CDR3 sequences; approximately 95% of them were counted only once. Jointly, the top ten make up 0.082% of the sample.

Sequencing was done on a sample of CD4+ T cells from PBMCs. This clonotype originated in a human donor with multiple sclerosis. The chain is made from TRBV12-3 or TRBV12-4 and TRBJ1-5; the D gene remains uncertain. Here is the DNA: TGTGCCAGCAGTTTAGTGGAATCCCAGCCCCAGCATTTT. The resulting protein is CASSLVESQPQHF.